This TCR beta chain was retrieved from a study of CXCR3-negative and CXCR3-positive naive CD8 T cells. The study, taken as a whole, reports: The study found more hydrophobic TRB CDR3s in CXCR3-positive naive cells than in CXCR3-negative naive cells. The study found comparably high diversity in both naive subsets and much lower diversity in memory CD8+ cells.

The CDR3 length is 14 residues. Germline V lookup: CDR1 DFQATT, CDR2 SNEGSKA (reference sequence). Cells that were CD45RO-CCR7+CD27+CD95- constituted naive CD8+ T cells. As for this clonotype: Its antigen is currently unknown.

Via 5' RACE with UMI labels, TRB cDNA libraries were prepared. TCRdb reworked the 5' RACE reads into one entry per CDR3 protein, no DNA. The sample table includes 75,000 to 95,000 distinct CDR3 sequences. The source of this sequence is a human donor in good health. Some clones in this sample may be carry-over from other donors' samples. The sequencing sample was made of naive CXCR3- CD8+ T cells from blood. Indicated subset: CD45RO-CCR7+CD27+CD95- naive CD8+ T cells lacking CXCR3 (TNR3-). V usage is TRBV20-1 and J usage is TRBJ2-1. The CDR3 protein is CSAMDRRSYNEQFF.